One sample yielded the 5 T cell receptor beta chains listed below, sequenced in a study of CD4 and CD8 cells across lung adenocarcinoma regions. TCRdb reprocessed the PCR reads with MiXCR, giving one entry per CDR3 protein. The data contain about 25,000 distinct CDR3 sequences, 50% to 55% of them singletons. Sequenced input: CD8+ T cells from the center of a lung tumor. These receptors originate from a male donor with lung adenocarcinoma. The CD4 and CD8 labels of this study may be unreliable.

In this sample, this clonotype turned up many times. The rearrangement uses TRBV7-8 and TRBJ2-2; D gene unclear. This CDR3 contains 15 residues. The V and J ends lost 2 bases and 0 bases respectively, with 7 bases between them. Germline V CDR1 and CDR2: SGHVS, FQNEAQ. The CDR3 reads CASSLRVSNTGELFF. The CDR3 region has the DNA TGTGCCAGCAGCTTAAGGGTCTCGAACACCGGGGAGCTGTTTTTT. Full variable domain (rest looked up from reference TRBV7-8 and TRBJ2-2): GAGVSQSPRYKVAKRGQDVALRCDPISGHVSLFWYQQALGQGPEFLTYFQNEAQLDKSGLPSDRFFAERPEGSVSTLKIQRTQQEDSAVYLCASSLRVSNTGELFFGEGSRLTVL.

The chain links TRBV20-1 to TRBJ2-2; weak D call: TRBD2 (7 bases). The CDR3 length is 15 residues. Trimming left V 6 bases short and J 5 bases short, with 19 bases between. Per germline, CDR1 DFQATT and CDR2 SNEGSKA (reference sequence). CDR3 DNA sequence: TGCAGTGCCCGTGCAGAGGGGGGGGGAACCGGGGAGCTGTTTTTT. Protein sequence: CSARAEGGGTGELFF.

The table lists this clonotype with many counts. The chain combines TRBV4-1 with TRBJ2-7, with no clear D. Per the germline V gene, CDR1 is MGHRA and CDR2 is YSYEKL. With 1 base removed from V and 7 bases from J, the gap between germline ends came to 14 bases. The CDR3 length is 14 residues. The CDR3 protein is CASSQGVDLREQYF. CDR3 DNA sequence: TGCGCCAGCAGCCAAGGAGTGGACCTACGGGAGCAGTACTTC.

Comment on this clonotype: A read error may account for a junction end that differs from germline. V and J are TRBV10-1 and TRBJ1-2; 8 nucleotides line up with TRBD1. CDR1 is WNHNN, CDR2 SYGVQD, per germline (reference sequence). The CDR3 length is 14 residues. The CDR3 region has the DNA TGCGCCAGCAGTGAGTCGATTACAGGGGGAGTCCCCTCCTTC. Protein sequence: CASSESITGGVPSF.

On this clonotype itself: One junction end does not reproduce the germline sequence, and a read error may be involved. The chain joins TRBV10-3 to TRBJ2-4; D tentatively reads TRBD1 or TRBD2 (6 bases each). Germline CDR1 is ENHRY and CDR2 is SYGVKD. This CDR3 region has 14 residues. CDR3 nucleotide sequence: TGTGGCATCGGGGGCATGCGCGCCAAAAATACGCAGTACTTC. It is translated as CGIGGMRAKNTQYF.